The following is a T cell receptor (beta chain) sequence with its context. Its cognate antigen is unknown. Every immunoSEQ plate was one replicate of a subset's evenly spread DNA. Replicate sorted-subset PCRs were loaded with around 210 ng DNA, 30,000 to 35,000 T cell genomes. Assay used: immunoSEQ multiplex PCR; TCRdb lists only in-frame clones, some missing. The table lists nearly 2 million clones, about 95% of them singletons. The data were taken from a study of shared clonotypes between healthy human individuals. General study points: Naive CD4 clonotypes were shared across a handful of donors at roughly 4.6%. Compared with clonotypes that all four donors shared, non-shared clonotypes had lower generation probabilities.

Only CD45RO-negative cells positively selected for CCR7 counted as naive CD8 cells, so terminally differentiated effector memory CD45RA+ cells were excluded. CDR1 is SNHLY and CDR2 is FYNNEI in the germline V gene. V dropped 10 bases and J dropped 7 bases, with 14 bases sitting between them. This CDR3 is 11 amino acids long. Sample: naive CD8+ T cells sorted from blood. This TCR derives from a man between 18 and 35 years old in good health. The chain couples TRBV2 to TRBJ2-7, with no clear D. CDR3 nucleotide sequence: TGTGCCACCCATGCAATGGCGGAGCAGTACTTC. It yields the protein CATHAMAEQYF.